These T cell receptor beta chains were read from a single sample in a study of blood T cells in healthy people across ages. TCRdb used MiXCR to reprocess the 5' RACE reads, holding one entry per CDR3 protein. The sample includes 650,000 to 800,000 distinct CDR3 sequences, roughly 44% of them seen just once. The sample was blood. These receptors were obtained from a man in his 60s in good health. CDR3s leave out the opening cysteine and the closing phenylalanine or tryptophan.

TRBJ2-7 TRBV29-1 SVELGWGASYEQY
TRBJ2-7 TRBV20-1 SAEIYPRNGLTYEQY
TRBJ2-1 TRBV10-3 ATRQAGNEQF
TRBJ1-2 TRBV7-2 ASSWPTGPSGHRGYT
TRBJ2-6 TRBV24-1 ATSAMGGSGANVLT
TRBJ2-7 TRBV6-2/TRBV6-3 ASSYGGVEQY
TRBJ2-7 TRBV27 ASNLKVAGGYEQY
TRBJ2-1 TRBV25-1 ASSEYLGTSGGTNEQF
TRBJ2-7 TRBV27 ASGVPYEQY
TRBJ2-6 TRBV28 ASIGQGVGANVLT